The present T cell receptor (beta chain) was sequenced within a study of T cells in Graves' hyperthyroidism and ophthalmopathy. There are 16 residues in the CDR3. V was cut by 7 bases and J by 1 base, with 16 bases left in between. This clonotype came up many times. Amplified TCR beta CDR3 regions came from RNA transcripts. Carried out on the TCR CDR3, a first-round RT-PCR used the HTBI primer set. Via MiXCR, TCRdb re-called the multiplex PCR reads, giving one row per CDR3 protein. Of about 540,000 distinct CDR3 sequences listed, 35% to 55% are singletons. This clonotype was sampled from a woman aged 18-29 years with Graves' hyperthyroidism. Sequenced: peripheral blood or thyroid tissue (not recorded which). The chain joins TRBV12-3 or TRBV12-4 to TRBJ2-2; D gene ambiguous. The CDR3 DNA reads as TGTGCCAGCACCCCTGGCGCGACATTGAACACCGGGGAGCTGTTTTTT. This gives the protein CASTPGATLNTGELFF.